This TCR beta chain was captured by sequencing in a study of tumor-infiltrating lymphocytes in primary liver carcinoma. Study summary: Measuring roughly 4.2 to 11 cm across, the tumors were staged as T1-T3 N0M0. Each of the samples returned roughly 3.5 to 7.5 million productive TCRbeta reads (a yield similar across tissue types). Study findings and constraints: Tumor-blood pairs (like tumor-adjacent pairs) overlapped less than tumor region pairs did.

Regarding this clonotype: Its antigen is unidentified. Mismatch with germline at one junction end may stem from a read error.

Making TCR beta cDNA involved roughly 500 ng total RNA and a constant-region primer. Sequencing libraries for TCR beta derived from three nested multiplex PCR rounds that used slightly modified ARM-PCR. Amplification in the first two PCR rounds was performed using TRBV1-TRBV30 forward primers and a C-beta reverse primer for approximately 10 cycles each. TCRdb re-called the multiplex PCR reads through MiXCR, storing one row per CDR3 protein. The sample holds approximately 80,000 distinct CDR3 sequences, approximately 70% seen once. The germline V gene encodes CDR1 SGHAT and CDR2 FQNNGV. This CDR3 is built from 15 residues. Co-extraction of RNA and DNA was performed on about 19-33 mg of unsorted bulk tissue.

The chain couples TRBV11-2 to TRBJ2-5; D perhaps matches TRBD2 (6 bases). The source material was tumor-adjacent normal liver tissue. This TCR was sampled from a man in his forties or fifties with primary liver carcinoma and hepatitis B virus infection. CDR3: CATSFSGPTRETKYF. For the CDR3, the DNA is TGTGCCACCAGCTTCTCCGGGCCCACACGGGAGACCAAGTACTTC.